This T cell receptor beta chain is from a study of blood T cell repertoires in COVID-19. About the study: Sites in the United States, Italy and Spain provided acute and convalescent COVID-19 samples. PBMCs, B-cell-depleted T cells, or T cells provided the cDNA or gDNA that made up the material.

Germline V CDR1 and CDR2: SGHDT, YYEEEE. V gave up 2 bases and J gave up 3 bases, with 10 bases separating them. This CDR3 contains 14 residues. Authors' processing steps: Estimation of nucleated cell counts was performed using reference gene primer amplification. Here immunoSEQ multiplex PCR was the method, and the copy in TCRdb shows in-frame clones only, minus some. The V and J calls and clone size come from that table; D and trimming were worked out from the DNA. The sample lists about 490,000 clones; 80% to 90% were seen once. This sequence joins TRBV5-6 and TRBJ2-3; tentatively, D is TRBD1 (5 bases). The specimen was peripheral blood. The sequence derives from a human donor in a cohort sampled during active COVID-19. The CDR3 bases are TGTGCCAGCAGCTTTGATCAGGGAACAGATACGCAGTATTTT. Translation gives CASSFDQGTDTQYF.